The text below deals with one T cell receptor (beta chain). Clones were read by immunoSEQ multiplex PCR, and TCRdb kept only the in-frame ones, dropping some. The table has over 45,000 clones, 90% to 95% seen once. Germline lookup yields CDR1 SEHNR and CDR2 FQNEAQ (reference sequence). The CDR3 totals 14 residues. The V end lost 4 bases, the J end lost 3 bases, and 12 bases lay between the germline ends. This specimen belongs to a study of T cell changes during pregnancy in multiple sclerosis. This chain joins TRBV7-9 and TRBJ1-1; tentatively, D is TRBD1 (6 bases). The input for sequencing was CD4+ T cells from peripheral blood mononuclear cells, taken in the second trimester of pregnancy. The clonotype originates from a female donor with multiple sclerosis, enrolled in a pregnancy study. This CDR3 is CASSSRGEDTEAFF. Here the CDR3 DNA reads TGTGCCAGCAGCTCCAGGGGTGAGGACACTGAAGCTTTCTTT.